The rows below give T cell receptor beta chains drawn from one sample of a study of identical twins. TCRdb re-derived calls from the 5' RACE reads in MiXCR, one entry per CDR3 protein. The table includes about 330,000 distinct CDR3 sequences, roughly an eighth detected once. These records were also assigned to another study, of yellow fever vaccine responses in identical twins.

Material: CD8+ T cells sorted from blood. The receptors originated from a woman aged 18-35 years in good health. The CDR3 runs from the conserved cysteine through the conserved F or W. A D gene is named only where the DNA matches it firmly. Size is stated for part of the rows, as once, few or many counts, or as a class when the clone is expanded.

J: TRBJ2-2
V: TRBV27
size: NA
D: NA
CDR3: CASSSQTRAKNTGELFF
DNA: TGTGCCAGCAGTTCCCAGACTAGAGCGAAGAACACCGGGGAGCTGTTTTTT

J: TRBJ2-7
V: TRBV7-2
size: NA
D: NA
CDR3: CASSLVLHEQYF
DNA: TGTGCCAGCAGCTTAGTACTCCACGAGCAGTACTTC

J: TRBJ2-1
V: TRBV5-1
size: many
D: TRBD2
CDR3: CASSLEMSLAGGPSYNEQFF
DNA: TGCGCCAGCAGCTTGGAAATGAGTCTAGCGGGAGGACCCTCCTACAATGAGCAGTTCTTC

J: TRBJ2-5
V: TRBV15
size: few
D: NA
CDR3: CATSPAGYQETQYF
DNA: TGTGCCACCAGCCCAGCAGGGTACCAAGAGACCCAGTACTTC

J: TRBJ2-7
V: TRBV27
size: NA
D: NA
CDR3: CASGYNRYEQYF
DNA: TGTGCCAGTGGTTATAACCGTTACGAGCAGTACTTC

J: TRBJ1-5
V: TRBV3-1
size: NA
D: NA
CDR3: CASSLGWRGGDQPQHF
DNA: TGTGCCAGCAGCCTCGGGTGGAGGGGAGGCGATCAGCCCCAGCATTTT

J: TRBJ1-1
V: TRBV19
size: few
D: NA
CDR3: CASLPNSAGFTEAFF
DNA: TGTGCCAGTTTGCCGAATTCCGCAGGATTCACTGAAGCTTTCTTT

J: TRBJ2-7
V: TRBV6-2/TRBV6-3
size: NA
D: NA
CDR3: CASSYSGTPLEQYF
DNA: TGTGCCAGCAGTTACTCCGGGACTCCTCTCGAGCAGTACTTC

J: TRBJ2-5
V: TRBV14
size: few
D: TRBD1
CDR3: CASSQRTGGTETQYF
DNA: TGTGCCAGCAGCCAACGGACAGGGGGCACAGAGACCCAGTACTTC

J: TRBJ2-1
V: TRBV5-1
size: few
D: NA
CDR3: CASSLVWNEQFF
DNA: TGCGCCAGCAGCTTGGTTTGGAATGAGCAGTTCTTC

J: TRBJ1-2
V: TRBV9
size: once
D: NA
CDR3: CASSVAGFYGYTF
DNA: TGTGCCAGCAGCGTAGCAGGGTTCTATGGCTACACCTTC

J: TRBJ1-1
V: TRBV25-1
size: many
D: NA
CDR3: CASSEGVEAFF
DNA: TGTGCCAGCAGTGAAGGGGTTGAAGCTTTCTTT

J: TRBJ1-5
V: TRBV20-1
size: NA
D: NA
CDR3: CSARPVFSTGHQRQPQHF
DNA: TGCAGTGCTAGACCAGTTTTTTCCACGGGACACCAACGGCAGCCCCAGCATTTT

J: TRBJ1-1
V: TRBV6-1
size: many
D: NA
CDR3: CASSGTENTEAFF
DNA: TGTGCCAGCAGTGGTACAGAGAACACTGAAGCTTTCTTT

J: TRBJ2-7
V: TRBV4-1
size: many
D: NA
CDR3: CASSQENSYEQYF
DNA: TGCGCCAGCAGCCAAGAAAACAGCTACGAGCAGTACTTC

J: TRBJ2-1
V: TRBV6-1
size: NA
D: TRBD2
CDR3: CASSNSGGPPFNEQFF
DNA: TGTGCCAGCAGTAATAGCGGGGGCCCACCGTTTAATGAGCAGTTCTTC

J: TRBJ2-1
V: TRBV4-2
size: few
D: NA
CDR3: CASSQDRGDFLNEQFF
DNA: TGTGCCAGCAGCCAAGATCGAGGGGACTTCCTCAATGAGCAGTTCTTC

J: TRBJ2-1
V: TRBV7-2
size: few
D: TRBD2
CDR3: CASSLASSGSNEQFF
DNA: TGTGCCAGCAGCTTAGCGTCTAGCGGGAGCAATGAGCAGTTCTTC